This TCR beta chain was sequenced for a study of cytomegalovirus exposure and HLA in healthy donors. After removal of 5 bases from V and 5 bases from J, the junction contained 6 bases not matched to a gene. Germline CDR1 MNHEY, CDR2 SMNVEV (reference sequence). The CDR3 extends over 14 amino acids. Primers: 60 Vbeta forward and 13 Jbeta reverse. TCRdb's copy holds only in-frame clones and misses some; the assay was immunoSEQ multiplex PCR. The profile shows 110,000 or so clones, 70% to 85% of them singletons. V usage is TRBV27 and J usage is TRBJ1-2; 9 positions match TRBD1. The sequence derives from a young woman in good health and CMV-seronegative. The sequenced sample consisted of PBMCs. DNA of the CDR3: TGTGCCAGCAGTCAAGACAGGGGGAGGTATGGCTACACCTTC. As protein: CASSQDRGRYGYTF.